This entry describes one T cell receptor beta chain. The antigen remains unidentified. Carried by the TCR beta cDNA libraries were unique molecular identifiers. Via MiXCR, TCRdb re-called the PCR reads, giving one row per CDR3 protein. The table shows about 500,000 distinct CDR3 sequences, with around 40% occurring only once. The data derive from a study of post-analysis software for immune sequencing data. J lost 4 bases, V lost 4 bases, and 4 bases had no gene match. Germline V lookup: CDR1 SQVTM, CDR2 ANQGSEA. The CDR3 consists of 13 residues. Study-wide results and limits: Batch-matched samples strongly co-clustered by F measure. Comparison with controls showed significantly lower normalized Chao1 diversity in multiple sclerosis patients. Controls had lower frequencies than patients of four or five TRBV segments, which included TRBV5-6, TRBV5-1 and TRBV20-1.

The chain is built from TRBV29-1 and TRBJ2-1; 7 bases align to TRBD1. This TCR came from a girl aged 5-17 years with multiple sclerosis. The source material was blood. CDR3 loop: CSVGDSRYNEQFF. CDR3 DNA sequence: TGCAGCGTTGGGGACAGTCGGTACAATGAGCAGTTCTTC.